This TCR beta chain was identified during a study of cytomegalovirus exposure and HLA in healthy donors. Trimming cost V 7 bases and J 7 bases, with 17 bases left between them. Per germline, CDR1 SEHNR and CDR2 FQNEAQ (reference sequence). The CDR3 spans 14 residues. With 60 Vbeta and 13 Jbeta primers, the PCR was carried out. Data came from immunoSEQ multiplex PCR; TCRdb stores just in-frame clones and leaves some out. The table has 75,000 to 95,000 clones, less than 80% seen once; the top ten hold about 22%. This clone occurred a few times. Its specificity is not known. General observations from the study: Across HLA loci, a later analysis found differing TCR association rates, with DRB1 most and HLA-C fewest.

The chain couples TRBV7-9 to TRBJ1-5; D is possibly TRBD1 (6 bases). Specimen: PBMCs. This sequence originates from a woman aged 45-65 years in good health and CMV-seropositive. The CDR3: CASTAGLQGQPQHF. The CDR3 DNA sequence: TGTGCCAGCACCGCGGGACTACAGGGCCAGCCCCAGCATTTT.